Shown below are 7 T cell receptor beta chains from a single sample sequenced in a study of T cells in Graves' hyperthyroidism and ophthalmopathy. The CDR3 regions of TCR beta were amplified from RNA transcripts. The HTBI primer set was used in a first-round RT-PCR of the TCR CDR3. TCRdb reprocessed the multiplex PCR reads via MiXCR and lists one record per CDR3 protein. The data show about 350,000 distinct CDR3 sequences, about 15% seen once. Sequences were obtained from blood. These receptors came from a young woman with Graves' hyperthyroidism.

This rearrangement joins TRBV5-6 to TRBJ2-4; D is undetermined. V lost 1 base to trimming and J lost 0 bases, with 5 bases between them. Germline V gives CDR1 SGHDT, CDR2 YYEEEE. CDR3 length: 14 residues. CDR3 region: CASSLLQAKNIQYF. CDR3 sequence (DNA): TGTGCCAGCAGCTTGTTGCAAGCCAAAAACATTCAGTACTTC.

This clonotype has more than one count but fewer than ten. This chain uses TRBV6-6 with TRBJ2-7; tentatively, D is TRBD2 (5 bases). This CDR3 contains 16 residues. V dropped 0 bases and J dropped 4 bases, with 16 bases sitting between them. CDR1 is MNHNY and CDR2 is SVGAGI in the germline V gene (reference sequence). The CDR3 coding sequence is TGTGCCAGCAGTTACTCGACTATTGGTGGTGGTTACGAGCAGTACTTC. This codes for CASSYSTIGGGYEQYF.

This clonotype has ten or more counts. The chain is built from TRBV7-6 and TRBJ2-7, with 9 bases that match TRBD2. J was trimmed by 0 bases and V by 1 base; bases with no gene match: 7. Germline values: CDR1 SGHVS, CDR2 FNYEAQ. This CDR3 is built from 17 residues. The CDR3 region has the DNA TGTGCCAGCAGCTTAGATAGCGCTAGCGGGGACTCCTACGAGCAGTACTTC. It specifies CASSLDSASGDSYEQYF.

Ten or more counts support this clonotype. This chain links TRBV20-1 with TRBJ1-5; a weak D match, TRBD1 (6 bases). Trimming shortened V by 7 bases and J by 2 bases, and 15 bases separated the two germline ends. The CDR3 totals 14 residues. Germline lookup yields CDR1 DFQATT and CDR2 SNEGSKA (reference sequence). The chain's CDR3 is CSVNREAGNQPQHF. CDR3 coding DNA: TGCAGTGTCAACAGGGAAGCGGGCAATCAGCCCCAGCATTTT.

The chain links TRBV5-1 to TRBJ2-5; 11 bases are a match to TRBD1. The V gene's germline CDR1 is SGHRS and CDR2 YFSETQ. Trimming removed 3 bases from V and 5 bases from J; junction bases left unmatched: 6. The CDR3 sequence is 15 residues long. The CDR3 DNA reads TGCGCCAGCAGCTCGGGACAGGGGGGACCGGAGACCCAGTACTTC. Amino acid sequence: CASSSGQGGPETQYF.

CDR3 DNA: TGTGCCAGCAGAGCCGGGACTAGCGGGAGTGGTACGCAGTATTTT. Protein sequence: CASRAGTSGSGTQYF. The genes are TRBV6-1 and TRBJ2-3; the match to TRBD2 covers 14 bases. V shed 6 bases and J 8 bases; nucleotides not matched to a gene: 7. This CDR3 region has 15 residues. Germline V gives CDR1 MNHNS, CDR2 SASEGT.

This clonotype was detected only a few times. This chain connects TRBV18 to TRBJ2-5, with TRBD2 as a possible D gene (5 bases). This CDR3 comprises 14 residues. V was shortened by 3 bases and J by 5 bases, with 13 bases between the two germline ends. CDR1 is KGHSH and CDR2 is LQKENI in the germline V gene. The CDR3 reads CASSPRGSLETQYF. The CDR3, as DNA: TGTGCCAGCTCACCTCGAGGGTCCCTCGAGACCCAGTACTTC.